The 20 T cell receptor beta chains below were found in one sample sequenced in a study of cytomegalovirus exposure and HLA in healthy donors. Repertoires were generated with immunoSEQ multiplex PCR, while TCRdb's copy carries only in-frame clones and drops some. This table holds 200,000 or so clones, around four fifths found once. The source material was PBMCs. The source is a young woman in good health and CMV-seronegative.

The chain uses TRBV9 and TRBJ1-2; no firm D call. Germline V CDR1 and CDR2: SGDLS, YYNGEE. The ends were cut back, 0 bases at V and 4 bases at J, with 7 bases in the middle. CDR3 size: 13 residues. CDR3: CASSVEEFYGYTF. In nucleotides, the CDR3 is TGTGCCAGCAGCGTAGAGGAATTCTATGGCTACACCTTC.

The chain links TRBV18 to TRBJ2-7, with a weak D call TRBD1 (5 bases). Trimming stripped 4 bases from V and 6 bases from J, with 7 bases between. Per the germline V gene, CDR1 is KGHSH and CDR2 is LQKENI. The CDR3 loop spans 11 amino acids. The CDR3 DNA sequence: TGTGCCAGCTCACAGGGGCTCGAGCAGTACTTC. This gives the protein CASSQGLEQYF.

V usage is TRBV27 and J usage is TRBJ2-3, with 8 bases lining up with TRBD2. The V gene's germline CDR1 is MNHEY and CDR2 SMNVEV (reference sequence). Trimming removed 7 bases from V and 5 bases from J; junction bases left unmatched: 11. The CDR3 consists of 15 residues. In nucleotides, the CDR3 is TGTGCCAGCACCGTCCGAGCGGGAGTGAGAGATACGCAGTATTTT. Protein sequence: CASTVRAGVRDTQYF.

The chain couples TRBV6-4 to TRBJ2-1; the match to TRBD2 covers 7 bases. V gave up 2 bases and J gave up 9 bases; unmatched junction bases: 19. The CDR3 is made up of 18 amino acids. Looked up from germline, CDR1 is MRHNA and CDR2 is SNTAGT. As DNA, the CDR3 is TGTGCCAGCAGTGACCCCACGCAGCGGGGCACCGGACGAACTGAGCAGTTCTTC. Translated, it gives CASSDPTQRGTGRTEQFF.

This chain joins TRBV19 and TRBJ2-7; possibly TRBD2 for D (5 bases). The CDR3 spans 12 residues. Germline-derived CDR1 and CDR2 are LNHDA and SQIVND (reference sequence). V gave up 10 bases and J gave up 6 bases, with 16 bases separating them. CDR3 nucleotides: TGTGCCACAAACCCCGGGAACGGCGAGCAGTACTTC. It is translated as CATNPGNGEQYF.

This clone is judged medium-sized (0.01 to 0.1%). This sequence joins TRBV7-9 and TRBJ2-6; D uncertain. V was clipped by 2 bases and J by 2 bases, with 1 base between them. Germline assignment: CDR1 SEHNR and CDR2 FQNEAQ (reference sequence). This CDR3 comprises 13 residues. CDR3 nucleotide sequence: TGTGCCAGCAGCTTAACTGGGGCCAACGTCCTGACTTTC. Translation: CASSLTGANVLTF.

This chain connects TRBV5-4 to TRBJ2-7; D might be TRBD1 or TRBD2, each matching 5 bases. The CDR3 runs to 14 residues. Per the germline V gene, CDR1 is SGHNT and CDR2 is YYREEE (reference sequence). The ends were cut back, 0 bases at V and 1 base at J, with 8 bases in the middle. The CDR3: CASSLVGGSYEQYF. CDR3 DNA: TGTGCCAGCAGCTTGGTTGGGGGTTCCTACGAGCAGTACTTC.

This clone turned up a few times. CDR3 in DNA: TGCGCCAGCAGCCCCCGGACTAGCCGTTCCTACGAGCAGTACTTC. It codes for CASSPRTSRSYEQYF. V usage is TRBV5-1 and J usage is TRBJ2-7; 8 bases align to TRBD2. The V segment lost 4 bases and the J segment 1 base; nucleotides outside the gene matches: 7. This CDR3 region has 15 residues. Germline-derived CDR1 and CDR2 are SGHRS and YFSETQ.

The genes are TRBV7-8 and TRBJ2-7, with 8 bases that match TRBD1. The CDR3 is 15 amino acids. The V gene end was trimmed by 0 bases and the J gene end by 3 bases; junction bases not matched to a gene: 4. CDR1 and CDR2 from the germline V gene are SGHVS and FQNEAQ. CDR3 loop: CASSLADREYYEQYF. CDR3 in DNA: TGTGCCAGCAGCTTAGCGGACAGGGAATACTACGAGCAGTACTTC.

This clone was seen only a few times. J is TRBJ1-1 and V is TRBV19; weak D call: TRBD1 (6 bases). The CDR3 loop spans 18 amino acids. V dropped 8 bases and J dropped 0 bases, with 25 bases sitting between them. CDR1 is LNHDA and CDR2 is SQIVND in the germline V gene (reference sequence). The CDR3 region has the DNA TGTGCCAGTGCTGCGGCTACTGGACAGAGGAAGATGAACACTGAAGCTTTCTTT. This encodes CASAAATGQRKMNTEAFF. The complete variable domain, with remaining parts taken from reference TRBV19 and TRBJ1-1, reads DGGITQSPKYLFRKEGQNVTLSCEQNLNHDAMYWYRQDPGQGLRLIYYSQIVNDFQKGDIAEGYSVSREKKESFPLTVTSAQKNPTAFYLCASAAATGQRKMNTEAFFGQGTRLTVV.

The V and J genes are TRBV6-5 and TRBJ1-1, with D maybe TRBD1 (6 bases). This CDR3 region has 15 residues. Germline V CDR1 and CDR2: MNHEY, SVGAGI. V lost 4 bases and J lost 4, with 16 bases in between. As DNA, the CDR3 is TGTGCCAGCAGTTCTGGGGCGGGGGGCGGCACTGAAGCTTTCTTT. Translating it yields CASSSGAGGGTEAFF.

This clone was picked up a small number of times. The genes are TRBV9 and TRBJ1-4, with D unclear. Germline V gene lookup returns CDR1 SGDLS and CDR2 YYNGEE. V lost 2 bases to trimming and J lost 4 bases, with 6 bases between them. The CDR3 extends over 13 amino acids. The CDR3 DNA follows: TGTGCCAGCAGCGTCGGGTTTAATGAAAAACTGTTTTTT. It encodes CASSVGFNEKLFF.

The V call is TRBV5-1, the J call TRBJ2-6, with D tentatively TRBD1 (6 bases). Between the trimmed V and J ends, which lost 0 bases and 2 bases, there was a span of 9 bases. This CDR3 spans 16 amino acids. Germline V gene sequence: CDR1 SGHRS, CDR2 YFSETQ. CDR3 protein: CASSLESGAGANVLTF. The CDR3 DNA reads TGCGCCAGCAGCTTGGAGTCAGGGGCTGGGGCCAACGTCCTGACTTTC.

The chain uses TRBV12-5 and TRBJ1-3; a weak D match, TRBD1 (5 bases). The CDR3 length is 14 residues. CDR1 LGHNT and CDR2 FRNRAP come from the germline V gene. Trimming removed 3 bases from V and 3 bases from J, with 9 bases in between. The CDR3 sequence: CASGFWGRGNTIYF. The DNA of the CDR3 is TGTGCTAGTGGTTTTTGGGGACGTGGAAACACCATATATTTT.

This rearrangement joins TRBV6-1 to TRBJ1-1; D remains unclear. Germline V gene sequence: CDR1 MNHNS, CDR2 SASEGT. The CDR3 is 14 residues long. The V gene lost 5 bases and the J gene lost 4 bases, with 14 bases spanning the gap. Here the CDR3 reads CASSREGSGTEAFF. The CDR3 DNA follows: TGTGCCAGCAGTAGGGAGGGTTCGGGCACTGAAGCTTTCTTT.

This chain joins TRBV28 and TRBJ1-1, with D perhaps matching TRBD1 (5 bases). The V gene's germline CDR1 is MDHEN and CDR2 SYDVKM. The CDR3 sequence is 13 residues long. Trimming took off 2 bases at V and 10 bases at J, with 14 bases between the two ends. CDR3 DNA sequence: TGTGCCAGCAGTTTAGAGTCAGGGCGGTCAGCTTTCTTT. This gives the protein CASSLESGRSAFF.

V usage is TRBV5-1 and J usage is TRBJ1-1, with D possibly TRBD1 on 5 matching bases. Trimming took 0 bases from V and 10 from J, leaving 19 bases between them. Per the germline V gene, CDR1 is SGHRS and CDR2 is YFSETQ. This CDR3 region has 15 residues. This chain's CDR3 is CASSLAGFEGAIAFF. The CDR3, as DNA: TGCGCCAGCAGCTTGGCGGGTTTCGAAGGGGCTATAGCTTTCTTT.

The chain uses TRBV7-8 and TRBJ1-5; 12 bases are a match to TRBD1. The V gene end was trimmed by 5 bases and the J gene end by 7 bases; junction bases not matched to a gene: 9. CDR1 and CDR2 (germline): SGHVS, FQNEAQ. The CDR3 sequence is 16 residues long. The CDR3 protein is CASSPGTGGASQPQHF. The DNA of the CDR3 is TGTGCCAGCAGCCCTGGGACAGGGGGCGCGAGCCAGCCCCAGCATTTT.

The gene calls are TRBV30 and TRBJ1-5; unclear D gene. Germline CDR1 GTSNPN, CDR2 SVGIG (reference sequence). This CDR3 has 14 amino acids. Trimming removed 2 bases from V and 0 bases from J, with 8 bases in between. The CDR3 protein is CAWSPQNSNQPQHF. CDR3 nucleotides: TGTGCCTGGAGTCCTCAGAATAGCAATCAGCCCCAGCATTTT.

This clone was counted only a few times. J is TRBJ2-7 and V is TRBV4-1, with D tentatively TRBD1 (6 bases). The V end lost 4 bases, the J end lost 3 bases, and 13 bases lay between the germline ends. The CDR3 is 14 amino acids. The germline gives CDR1 MGHRA, CDR2 YSYEKL. CDR3 bases: TGCGCCAGCAGCCCCAGGACAGAGAGCTACGAGCAGTACTTC. Protein: CASSPRTESYEQYF.